Presented here are 26 T cell receptor beta chains from one specimen sequenced in a study of blood T cell dynamics during melanoma immunotherapy. Time point reported: week 3, after first cycle of checkpoint inhibitor. Libraries were prepared by immunoSEQ multiplex PCR; TCRdb keeps only in-frame clonotypes and omits some of them. The repertoire holds about 16,000 clones, over 90% seen once, with around 0.2% in the top ten. The sample consisted of effector memory CD8+ T cells from blood, taken from a patient treated with checkpoint blockade. All receptors derive from a human donor with melanoma.

This clone was observed a single time. The chain carries TRBV9 and TRBJ2-6, with D perhaps TRBD2 (6 bases). The V and J ends lost 3 bases and 2 bases respectively, with 15 bases between them. CDR3 length equals 17 residues. Germline loops: CDR1 SGDLS, CDR2 YYNGEE. In DNA, the CDR3 is TGTGCCAGCAGCGCGGGAGTCCCGCGGGCTGGGGCCAACGTCCTGACTTTC. Its protein is CASSAGVPRAGANVLTF.

The chain links TRBV7-2 to TRBJ2-1; no clear D. The CDR3 totals 17 residues. Per the germline V gene, CDR1 is SGHTA and CDR2 is FQGNSA. V lost 2 bases and J lost 0, with 14 bases in between. The CDR3 DNA reads as TGTGCCAGCAGCTTATATGACCGGTCGAGCTCCTACAATGAGCAGTTCTTC. As protein: CASSLYDRSSSYNEQFF.

This chain links TRBV6-5 with TRBJ2-7, with no clear D. CDR1 is MNHEY and CDR2 is SVGAGI in the germline V gene. There are 14 residues in the CDR3. Trimming removed 0 bases from V and 4 bases from J, with 10 bases in between. CDR3 residues: CASSYSTQSYEQYF. CDR3 DNA: TGTGCCAGCAGTTACTCGACGCAGTCTTACGAGCAGTACTTC.

Worth noting for this clone: One end of the junction varies from germline; a read error may be responsible. The V and J genes are TRBV7-9 and TRBJ2-1; 12 positions agree with TRBD2. CDR3 length: 14 amino acids. Germline V gives CDR1 SEHNR, CDR2 FQNEAQ (reference sequence). The CDR3 is CASSLAGGINEQFF. The CDR3 coding sequence is TGTGCCAGCAGCCTAGCGGGAGGGATAAATGAGCAGTTCTTC.

This sequence joins TRBV6-5 and TRBJ2-4; D not certain. The CDR3 contains 15 residues. Germline CDR1 and CDR2: MNHEY and SVGAGI. Trimming cost V 0 bases and J 0 bases, with 6 bases left between them. Written as DNA, the CDR3 is TGTGCCAGCAGTTACTCCCGGCTAGCCAAAAACATTCAGTACTTC. Amino acids: CASSYSRLAKNIQYF.

The V call is TRBV2, the J call TRBJ2-3; 9 nucleotides align to TRBD2. In germline, CDR1 is SNHLY, CDR2 FYNNEI. The ends lost 6 bases at V and 0 bases at J; junction bases unmatched: 7. The CDR3 is 16 residues long. The CDR3 here is CASSPGAGGSTDTQYF. The CDR3 coding sequence is TGTGCCAGCAGCCCCGGGGCGGGAGGGAGCACAGATACGCAGTATTTT.

The chain uses TRBV5-8 and TRBJ2-1; tentatively, D is TRBD2 (6 bases). CDR3 size: 16 residues. The V end lost 7 bases, the J end lost 2 bases, and 19 bases lay between the germline ends. The germline gives CDR1 SGHTS, CDR2 YDEGEE. CDR3 nucleotides: TGTGCCAGCCTCGACTTTTCGGCTAGCGCCTACAATGAGCAGTTCTTC. This encodes CASLDFSASAYNEQFF.

The chain recombines TRBV11-2 with TRBJ2-7, with a tentative D call TRBD1 (5 bases). CDR3 length equals 15 residues. The ends were cut back, 0 bases at V and 3 bases at J, with 12 bases in the middle. Per the germline V gene, CDR1 is SGHAT and CDR2 is FQNNGV. The CDR3 DNA is TGTGCCAGCAGCTTAGAAGGGGCCCCCCTCTACGAGCAGTACTTC. Translation: CASSLEGAPLYEQYF.

This chain links TRBV11-2 with TRBJ2-3; 9 bases agree with TRBD2. The V gene's germline CDR1 is SGHAT and CDR2 FQNNGV. The CDR3 has 18 amino acids. V lost 0 bases and J lost 4; bases outside the gene matches: 11. The CDR3 region is CASSLDRLAGNWADTQYF. CDR3 nucleotide sequence: TGTGCCAGCAGCTTAGATCGGCTAGCGGGAAACTGGGCAGATACGCAGTATTTT.

The chain employs TRBV6-4 and TRBJ2-7; D is unresolved. Germline CDR1 reads MRHNA; CDR2 reads SNTAGT. The length of the CDR3 is 13 residues. V lost 0 bases and J 6 bases, leaving 9 bases between the germline ends. DNA of the CDR3: TGTGCCAGCAGTGACTCGATTAGTAGCGAGCAGTACTTC. It translates to CASSDSISSEQYF.

This chain connects TRBV9 to TRBJ2-1; perhaps TRBD2 as D (6 bases). V was pared by 0 bases and J by 10 bases, with 11 bases between. CDR3 length equals 13 residues. Germline values: CDR1 SGDLS, CDR2 YYNGEE. The CDR3, as DNA: TGTGCCAGCAGCGTAGTGTATGGGGGGGAGCAGTTCTTC. This gives the protein CASSVVYGGEQFF.

This rearrangement joins TRBV11-2 to TRBJ2-7; D not certain. The V and J ends lost 3 bases and 6 bases respectively, with 15 bases between them. From germline, CDR1 is SGHAT and CDR2 FQNNGV. The CDR3 is 14 amino acids. The CDR3 coding sequence is TGTGCCAGCAGCTTGTTTGCGGTCAGAGTCGAGCAGTACTTC. It is translated as CASSLFAVRVEQYF.

This rearrangement joins TRBV7-3 to TRBJ2-5; 7 positions match TRBD2. The CDR3 runs 14 residues. Trimming removed 5 bases from V and 5 bases from J; junction bases left unmatched: 8. Germline V lookup: CDR1 SGHTA, CDR2 FQGTGA. CDR3 in amino acids: CASSPIGGGETQYF. CDR3 nucleotide sequence: TGTGCCAGCAGCCCCATTGGGGGAGGGGAGACCCAGTACTTC. The variable domain in full, completed from reference TRBV7-3 and TRBJ2-5, reads GAGVSQTPSNKVTEKGKYVELRCDPISGHTALYWYRQSLGQGPEFLIYFQGTGAADDSGLPNDRFFAVRPEGSVSTLKIQRTERGDSAVYLCASSPIGGGETQYFGPGTRLLVL.

The V gene is TRBV6-5, the J gene TRBJ1-2; the match to TRBD1 covers 8 bases. This CDR3 has 14 amino acids. Germline trimming cut 2 bases from V and 4 bases from J; bases unmatched to any gene: 3. From germline, CDR1 is MNHEY and CDR2 SVGAGI. The CDR3 spells CASSYGQGPYGYTF. The CDR3 DNA sequence: TGTGCCAGCAGTTACGGACAGGGACCCTATGGCTACACCTTC.

The chain uses TRBV27 and TRBJ2-1; 9 positions agree with TRBD1. Germline CDR1 and CDR2: MNHEY and SMNVEV (reference sequence). The CDR3 is 14 residues long. V dropped 8 bases and J dropped 7; count of bases not matched to a gene: 9. For the CDR3, the DNA is TGTGCCAGCTCCCCGGGACAGGGTTTTAATGAGCAGTTCTTC. Translating it yields CASSPGQGFNEQFF.

This chain joins TRBV5-6 and TRBJ2-2, with D perhaps matching TRBD2 (5 bases). The CDR3 has 18 amino acids. V was shortened by 3 bases and J by 4 bases, with 22 bases between the two germline ends. CDR1 and CDR2 from the germline V gene are SGHDT and YYEEEE. The CDR3 is CASSCAQYEGCRTGELFF. The CDR3 DNA sequence: TGTGCCAGCAGCTGCGCCCAGTACGAGGGATGTCGCACCGGGGAGCTGTTTTTT.

The genes are TRBV6-6 and TRBJ2-3; D gene uncertain. The germline V gene has CDR1 MNHNY and CDR2 SVGAGI (reference sequence). Trimming pared 5 bases from V and 4 bases from J, leaving 10 bases between. CDR3 length equals 13 residues. CDR3: CASSPRTADTQYF. In nucleotides, the CDR3 is TGTGCCAGCAGTCCCCGGACGGCAGATACGCAGTATTTT.

This chain joins TRBV30 and TRBJ2-1; D is unclear. V was pared by 7 bases and J by 0 bases, with 13 bases between. CDR3 size: 14 residues. From germline, CDR1 is GTSNPN and CDR2 SVGIG (reference sequence). CDR3 nucleotides: TGTGCCTTAACACATACGAGCTCCTACAATGAGCAGTTCTTC. Its translation: CALTHTSSYNEQFF. Complete variable domain (other parts from reference TRBV30 and TRBJ2-1): SQTIHQWPATLVQPVGSPLSLECTVEGTSNPNLYWYRQAAGRGLQLLFYSVGIGQISSEVPQNLSASRPQDRQFILSSKKLLLSDSGFYLCALTHTSSYNEQFFGPGTRLTVL.

On this clone: The junction does not match germline at one end; this may be a read error. The rearrangement links TRBV7-7 to TRBJ2-7; the match to TRBD1 covers 9 bases. The CDR3 is 15 residues long. Germline V lookup: CDR1 SSHAT, CDR2 FNYEAQ (reference sequence). DNA for the CDR3: TGTGCTAGCAGCCGAGGTCCCGGGACAGGGAACGAGCAGTACTTC. Translation gives CASSRGPGTGNEQYF.

Only one count was recorded for this clone. The rearrangement uses TRBV19 and TRBJ2-7; unclear D gene. This CDR3 is built from 13 residues. V lost 5 bases to trimming and J lost 5 bases, with 13 bases between them. Germline CDR1 LNHDA, CDR2 SQIVND (reference sequence). In DNA, the CDR3 is TGTGCCAGTAGTCCCAAGCTTGTGCACGAGCAGTACTTC. Its translation is CASSPKLVHEQYF. The whole variable domain, filled in from reference TRBV19 and TRBJ2-7, reads DGGITQSPKYLFRKEGQNVTLSCEQNLNHDAMYWYRQDPGQGLRLIYYSQIVNDFQKGDIAEGYSVSREKKESFPLTVTSAQKNPTAFYLCASSPKLVHEQYFGPGTRLTVT.

This clone was observed once. The genes are TRBV10-2 and TRBJ1-3; a possible D gene is TRBD1 (5 bases). This CDR3 is 14 amino acids long. Deletions cut 4 bases from V and 0 bases from J, with 7 bases between. Germline V gene sequence: CDR1 WSHSY, CDR2 SAAADI. The CDR3 spells CASSGQLSGNTIYF. The CDR3 coding sequence is TGCGCCAGCAGTGGACAGCTCTCTGGAAACACCATATATTTT.

The chain employs TRBV27 and TRBJ2-7; TRBD2 agrees at 7 bases. CDR1 MNHEY and CDR2 SMNVEV come from the germline V gene (reference sequence). The CDR3 has 14 residues. V lost 4 bases and J lost 3; bases outside the gene matches: 6. The CDR3 here is CASSSTSAFYEQYF. The CDR3 DNA is TGTGCCAGCAGTTCAACTAGCGCCTTCTACGAGCAGTACTTC.

The genes are TRBV18 and TRBJ2-7, with no clear D. The CDR3 length is 11 residues. Germline loops: CDR1 KGHSH, CDR2 LQKENI. Trimming stripped 3 bases from V and 2 bases from J, with 2 bases between. In DNA, the CDR3 is TGTGCCAGCTCACCGGCCTACGAGCAGTACTTC. This encodes CASSPAYEQYF.

The chain links TRBV6-5 to TRBJ2-7; 7 nucleotides match TRBD2. V lost 2 bases and J lost 3; bases outside the gene matches: 10. CDR1 is MNHEY, CDR2 SVGAGI, per germline. The CDR3 is 16 amino acids. CDR3 in DNA: TGTGCCAGCAGTTACGCCCTCGGACCGGGGGGCTACGAGCAGTACTTC. This encodes CASSYALGPGGYEQYF.

This chain links TRBV11-2 with TRBJ2-7; the match to TRBD1 covers 7 bases. Germline CDR1 is SGHAT and CDR2 is FQNNGV. Trimming at V came to 5 bases and at J to 0 bases, leaving 7 bases not matched to a gene. CDR3 size: 15 residues. The CDR3 DNA sequence: TGTGCCAGCAGCACCGGGACAGACTCCTCCTACGAGCAGTACTTC. Its translation is CASSTGTDSSYEQYF.

The J gene is TRBJ2-5, the V gene TRBV7-8, with a tentative D call TRBD1 (5 bases). V was cut by 5 bases and J by 3 bases, with 25 bases left in between. The germline gives CDR1 SGHVS, CDR2 FQNEAQ. This CDR3 spans 18 amino acids. CDR3 coding DNA: TGTGCCAGCAGCCCCGACTTAAGGGGCGGACGGTTAGAAGAGACCCAGTACTTC. It is translated as CASSPDLRGGRLEETQYF.